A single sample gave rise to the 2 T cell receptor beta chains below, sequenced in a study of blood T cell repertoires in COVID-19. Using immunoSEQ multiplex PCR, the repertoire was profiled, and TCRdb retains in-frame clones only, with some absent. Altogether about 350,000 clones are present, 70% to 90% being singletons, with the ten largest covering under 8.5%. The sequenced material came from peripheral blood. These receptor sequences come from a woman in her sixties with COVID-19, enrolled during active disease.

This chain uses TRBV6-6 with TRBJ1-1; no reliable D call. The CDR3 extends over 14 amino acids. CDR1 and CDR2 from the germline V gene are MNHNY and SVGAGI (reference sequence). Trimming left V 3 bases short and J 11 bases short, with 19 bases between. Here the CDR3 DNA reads TGTGCCAGCAGTTATTCCGGCGGAGATTTGAACGCTTTCTTT. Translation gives CASSYSGGDLNAFF.

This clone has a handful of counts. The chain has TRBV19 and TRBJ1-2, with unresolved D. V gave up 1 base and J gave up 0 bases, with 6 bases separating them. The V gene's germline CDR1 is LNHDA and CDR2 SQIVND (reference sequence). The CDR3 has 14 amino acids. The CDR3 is CASSIGVTNYGYTF. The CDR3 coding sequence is TGTGCCAGTAGTATAGGTGTCACTAACTATGGCTACACCTTC. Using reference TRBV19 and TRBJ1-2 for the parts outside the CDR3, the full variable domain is DGGITQSPKYLFRKEGQNVTLSCEQNLNHDAMYWYRQDPGQGLRLIYYSQIVNDFQKGDIAEGYSVSREKKESFPLTVTSAQKNPTAFYLCASSIGVTNYGYTFGSGTRLTVV.